The table lists the clone carrying this T cell receptor (beta chain) with a few counts. Amplification of TCR beta CDR3 regions was performed using RNA transcripts as template. An initial round of RT-PCR targeting the TCR CDR3 relied on the HTBI primer set. A single record per CDR3 protein comes from TCRdb applying MiXCR to the multiplex PCR reads. The sample yields over 650,000 distinct CDR3 sequences, roughly 15% seen once. The data were taken from a study of T cells in Graves' hyperthyroidism and ophthalmopathy. Germline CDR1 reads WSHSY; CDR2 reads SAAADI. CDR3 length: 15 residues. V lost 2 bases to trimming and J lost 11 bases, with 20 bases between them.

The chain couples TRBV10-2 to TRBJ2-3, with unresolved D. The sequence was collected from a man aged 18-30 years with Graves' hyperthyroidism. The sequencing sample was made of blood. CDR3 sequence (DNA): TGCGCCAGCAGTGAGCTCCGACATTTTCCACCGAAGCAGTATTTT. Its translation is CASSELRHFPPKQYF.